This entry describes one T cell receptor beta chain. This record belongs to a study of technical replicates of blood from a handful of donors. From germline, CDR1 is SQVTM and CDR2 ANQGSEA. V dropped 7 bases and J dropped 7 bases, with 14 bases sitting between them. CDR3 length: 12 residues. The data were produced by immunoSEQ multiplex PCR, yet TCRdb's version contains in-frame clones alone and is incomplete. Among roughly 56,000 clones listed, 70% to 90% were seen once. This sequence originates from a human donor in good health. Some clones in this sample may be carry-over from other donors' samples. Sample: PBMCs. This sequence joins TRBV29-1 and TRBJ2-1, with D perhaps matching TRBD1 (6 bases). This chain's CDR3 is CSAGGGWNEQFF. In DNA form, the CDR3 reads TGCAGCGCTGGGGGCGGTTGGAATGAGCAGTTCTTC.